These 8 T cell receptor beta chains were all obtained from the same sample, sequenced in a study of CD8 T cells in ankylosing spondylitis. Study-wide results and caveats: It appeared that ankylosing spondylitis blood was characterized by a TCR beta motif of 8 or 9 highly homologous variants.

TCRdb used MiXCR to reprocess the 5' RACE reads, holding one entry per CDR3 protein. The data hold 500,000 or so distinct CDR3 sequences, with about 5.7% observed a single time. Their antigen targets remain unknown. Sequencing input: blood, either unsorted or a sorted T cell fraction (not recorded which). These TCRs come from a male donor with ankylosing spondylitis.

This clonotype was found many times. The chain combines TRBV29-1 with TRBJ2-7; the D call may be TRBD1 or TRBD2 (5 bases each). In germline, CDR1 is SQVTM, CDR2 ANQGSEA. V was trimmed by 7 bases and J by 3 bases, leaving 13 bases between them. This CDR3 has 12 residues. As DNA, the CDR3 is TGCAGCGCTTTGTCAGGGAGCTACGAGCAGTACTTC. Its translation is CSALSGSYEQYF.

The table lists this clonotype with many counts. The CDR3 sequence is CSASSGFRQYF. The CDR3 nucleotides read TGCAGTGCTTCATCGGGCTTCAGGCAGTACTTC. This chain joins TRBV20-1 and TRBJ2-7; the D is unclear. Germline V lookup: CDR1 DFQATT, CDR2 SNEGSKA (reference sequence). CDR3 length equals 11 residues. Trimming took 5 bases from V and 9 from J, leaving 14 bases between them.

This clonotype was detected many times. V is TRBV7-6 and J is TRBJ1-3; perhaps TRBD1 as D (5 bases). Germline CDR1 is SGHVS and CDR2 is FNYEAQ. CDR3 length equals 14 residues. V was trimmed by 0 bases and J by 2 bases, leaving 5 bases between them. CDR3 bases: TGTGCCAGCAGCTTAGCGACAGCTGGAAACACCATATATTTT. Protein: CASSLATAGNTIYF.

This clonotype has just a few counts. The V gene is TRBV5-1, the J gene TRBJ2-6; D not resolved. CDR1 and CDR2 from the germline V gene are SGHRS and YFSETQ. This CDR3 is 15 amino acids long. Trimming left V 0 bases short and J 4 bases short, with 8 bases between. The DNA for the CDR3 is TGCGCCAGCAGCTTGGGGGCTCTGGGGGCCAACGTCCTGACTTTC. Translation gives CASSLGALGANVLTF.

This clonotype was seen ten or more times. The V call is TRBV6-5, the J call TRBJ1-2; D is uncertain. This CDR3 has 16 amino acids. Between the trimmed V and J ends, which lost 0 bases and 2 bases, there was a span of 13 bases. CDR1 is MNHEY, CDR2 SVGAGI, per germline. CDR3: CASSYSKYSFNYGYTF. CDR3 coding DNA: TGTGCCAGCAGTTACTCGAAGTACAGCTTCAACTATGGCTACACCTTC.

The rearrangement uses TRBV6-5 and TRBJ2-1; the D is unclear. V lost 0 bases, J lost 2 bases, and 11 bases lay in between. The CDR3 is 16 residues long. Germline-derived CDR1 and CDR2 are MNHEY and SVGAGI. The CDR3: CASSYSMSTAYNEQFF. The CDR3 DNA is TGTGCCAGCAGTTACTCGATGTCCACCGCCTACAATGAGCAGTTCTTC.

This clonotype was seen ten or more times. The V gene is TRBV12-3 or TRBV12-4, the J gene TRBJ2-3; D remains unclear. The CDR3 length is 15 residues. Trimming cost V 3 bases and J 2 bases, with 12 bases left between them. The DNA of the CDR3 is TGTGCCAGCAGTTTTCGAAGGGATATCACAGATACGCAGTATTTT. Protein product: CASSFRRDITDTQYF.

This clonotype has a count of ten or more. This chain uses TRBV20-1 with TRBJ2-7; TRBD1 might be the D (5 bases). The CDR3 is 13 residues long. The germline V gene has CDR1 DFQATT and CDR2 SNEGSKA (reference sequence). Trimming took 6 bases from V and 0 from J, leaving 12 bases between them. CDR3 in DNA: TGCAGTGCGGACACGACAATCTCCTACGAGCAGTACTTC. Encoded protein: CSADTTISYEQYF.